The sequence of this T cell receptor beta chain was determined in a study of blood T cells in healthy people across ages. A second roughly 6 to 11 cycle PCR used barcoded and J-beta primers. MiXCR, applied by TCRdb to the 5' RACE reads, yields one record per CDR3 protein. Of roughly 2 million distinct CDR3 sequences detected, roughly 50% appear once; the ten largest clones hold about 2.1%. This CDR3 region has 13 residues. V was shortened by 3 bases and J by 10 bases, with 14 bases between the two germline ends. The germline V gene has CDR1 SGDLS and CDR2 YYNGEE. Study observations and caveats: The study found TCR beta diversity correlated strongly with naive T cell percentage. CMV status of donors was not determined, possibly confounding expanded clonotype changes.

This clonotype was recorded a few times. Its antigen is not identified. The study recruited healthy Caucasian donors from Russia who were aged about 6 to 95. Samples had at least 7 million PBMCs isolated from them. This TCR came from a woman aged 40 to 50 in good health. The sequencing input was blood. This rearrangement joins TRBV9 to TRBJ2-1; D not certain. The CDR3: CASSGQASPEQFF. For the CDR3, the DNA is TGTGCCAGCAGCGGCCAGGCCTCACCGGAGCAGTTCTTC.